The source of this TCR beta chain is a study of blood T cell repertoires in COVID-19. The protocol was immunoSEQ multiplex PCR, while the TCRdb copy is restricted to in-frame clones and leaves out a portion. The sample includes about 290,000 clones, approximately 86% of them seen just once. V was pared by 7 bases and J by 6 bases, with 4 bases of the junction left unmatched. There are 13 residues in the CDR3. The germline V gene encodes CDR1 SGHTA and CDR2 FQGTGA. The sequence came from a woman in her 50s with active or convalescent COVID-19. The chain couples TRBV7-3 to TRBJ2-2; 8 bases align to TRBD1. The sequenced material came from peripheral blood. The CDR3 sequence is CASTRTGSGELFF. The CDR3 bases are TGTGCCAGCACCCGGACAGGGTCCGGGGAGCTGTTTTTT.